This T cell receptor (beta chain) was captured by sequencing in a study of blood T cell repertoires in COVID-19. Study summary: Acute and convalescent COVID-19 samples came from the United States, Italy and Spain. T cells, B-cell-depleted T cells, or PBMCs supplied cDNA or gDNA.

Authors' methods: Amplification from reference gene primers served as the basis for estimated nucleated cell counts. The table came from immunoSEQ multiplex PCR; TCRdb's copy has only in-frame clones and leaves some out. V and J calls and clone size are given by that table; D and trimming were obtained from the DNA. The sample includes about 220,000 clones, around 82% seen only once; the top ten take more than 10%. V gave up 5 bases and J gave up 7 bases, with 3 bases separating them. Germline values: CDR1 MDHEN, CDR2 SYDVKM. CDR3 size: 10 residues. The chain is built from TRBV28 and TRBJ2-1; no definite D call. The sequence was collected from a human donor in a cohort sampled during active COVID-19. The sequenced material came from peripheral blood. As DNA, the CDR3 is TGTGCCAGCAGTCGGAATGAGCAGTTCTTC. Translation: CASSRNEQFF.